These T cell receptor beta chains were read from a single sample in a study of blood T cell repertoires in COVID-19. The assay was immunoSEQ multiplex PCR, and TCRdb's table has in-frame clones only and misses some. This table has under 300,000 clones, more than 65% appearing once. The sample taken for sequencing was peripheral blood. Receptors were obtained from a woman aged 40 to 50 with active or convalescent COVID-19. CDR3s include the opening cysteine and the closing phenylalanine or tryptophan. D genes are given only for firm matches. Not all rows give a size; the values are once, few, many and, for expanded clones, a class.

>TRBV10-3|14|.|TRBJ2-2|.
TGTGCCATCAGTGGGGGGCTCGACACCGGGGAGCTGTTTTTT
CAISGGLDTGELFF
>TRBV7-3|15|.|TRBJ2-3|.
TGTGCCAGCAGCTTAAATTTTGGGGGCGGGGATACGCAGTATTTT
CASSLNFGGGDTQYF
>TRBV5-1|14|few|TRBJ1-2|.
TGCGCCAGCAGCTTGGACGGTACTAACTATGGCTACACCTTC
CASSLDGTNYGYTF
>TRBV5-1|14|.|TRBJ1-2|TRBD1
TGCGCCAGCAGCCTGGGACAGGGTTACTATGGCTACACCTTC
CASSLGQGYYGYTF
>TRBV5-4|14|.|TRBJ1-2|.
TGTGCCAGCAGCTTGTTTCGGGGTAACTATGGCTACACCTTC
CASSLFRGNYGYTF
>TRBV15|18|.|TRBJ2-3|TRBD2
TGTGCCACCAGCAGAGGTTCTAGGGCTAGCGGACGCACAGATACGCAGTATTTT
CATSRGSRASGRTDTQYF
>TRBV28|13|.|TRBJ1-2|.
TGTGCCAGCAGGGGAACTGGAGGGCGCGGCTACACCTTC
CASRGTGGRGYTF
>TRBV12-3/TRBV12-4|13|.|TRBJ1-1|.
TGTGCCAGCAGACTCGGACAGTACACTGAAGCTTTCTTT
CASRLGQYTEAFF
>TRBV27|16|.|TRBJ2-3|TRBD1
TGTGCCAGCAGTCCTCTCCGGGACAGGGAACTTGATACGCAGTATTTT
CASSPLRDRELDTQYF
>TRBV10-3|21|.|TRBJ2-1|TRBD2
TGTGCCATCAGTGAGGATCGATGGATTTTAGCGGGGGGTCTGCCCTACAATGAGCAGTTCTTC
CAISEDRWILAGGLPYNEQFF
>TRBV10-3|15|once|TRBJ1-2|.
TGTGCCATCAGTGGTGGCGAAGGACAGAACTATGGCTACACCTTC
CAISGGEGQNYGYTF
>TRBV12-3/TRBV12-4|13|.|TRBJ1-1|.
TGTGCCAGCAGTTTAGATATCGGGGCTGAAGCTTTCTTT
CASSLDIGAEAFF
>TRBV2|12|.|TRBJ1-2|.
TGTGCCAGCAGTGTGGAGGGCTGGGGCTACACCTTC
CASSVEGWGYTF
>TRBV2|15|.|TRBJ1-6|.
TGTGCCAGCAGTGAGGATCGGGGGGCAGATGAACCCCTCCACTTT
CASSEDRGADEPLHF
>TRBV11-3|14|.|TRBJ2-7|TRBD1
TGTGCCAGCAGCAGGGGGCCTCCCAACTACGAGCAGTACTTC
CASSRGPPNYEQYF
>TRBV7-6|17|.|TRBJ2-3|TRBD1
TGTGCCAGCAGCTCATTTGATGGGACAGACCTCCGGGATACGCAGTATTTT
CASSSFDGTDLRDTQYF
>TRBV2|15|.|TRBJ1-6|TRBD1
TGTGCCAGCAGAGGGACCGGGACAGTGACTTCACCCCTCCACTTT
CASRGTGTVTSPLHF
>TRBV7-9|15|.|TRBJ1-2|TRBD1
TGTGCCAGCAGCTATGGGGGACAGGTTAACTATGGCTACACCTTC
CASSYGGQVNYGYTF
>TRBV30|17|.|TRBJ2-1|TRBD1
TGTGCCTGGAGTGTTCCGAGACAGGGGGAAAGATACAATGAGCAGTTCTTC
CAWSVPRQGERYNEQFF
>TRBV12-3/TRBV12-4|12|.|TRBJ1-1|.
TGTGCCAGCAGTTTACAGGGTTCTGAAGCTTTCTTT
CASSLQGSEAFF
>TRBV24-1|15|.|TRBJ2-1|TRBD2
TGTGCCACTGCACTAGCGGGGGAATCCTACAATGAGCAGTTCTTC
CATALAGESYNEQFF
>TRBV12-3/TRBV12-4|13|.|TRBJ1-2|.
TGTGCCAGCAGTTTAGTCGGCAGGTCAGCCTACACCTTC
CASSLVGRSAYTF
>TRBV5-4|14|.|TRBJ1-6|.
TGTGCCAGCAGTTCCGGACAGTTTAATTCACCCCTCCACTTT
CASSSGQFNSPLHF
>TRBV14|15|.|TRBJ2-7|TRBD1
TGTGCCAGCAGCCAGGTGGACAGGGGAGTCTACGAGCAGTACTTC
CASSQVDRGVYEQYF
>TRBV28|15|once|TRBJ1-1|TRBD1
TGTGCCAGCAGTTTGGGGGGACAGGGGACCACTGAAGCTTTCTTT
CASSLGGQGTTEAFF
>TRBV5-1|14|.|TRBJ1-1|.
TGCGCCAGCAGCTTTGACAGTGTGAACACTGAAGCTTTCTTT
CASSFDSVNTEAFF
>TRBV28|14|.|TRBJ1-2|.
TGTGCCAGCAGCTCAGGGGCTGGGGCTTATGGCTACACCTTC
CASSSGAGAYGYTF
>TRBV6-1|16|.|TRBJ2-1|TRBD2
TGTGCCAGCAGTGAACGGTTAGCGGGGTTTTACAATGAGCAGTTCTTC
CASSERLAGFYNEQFF